One sample yielded the 9 T cell receptor beta chains listed below, sequenced in a study of cytomegalovirus exposure and HLA in healthy donors listed by TCRdb under 2017. The library was produced with the immunoSEQ multiplex PCR assay. The multiplex PCR relied on a mix of 60 forward primers for TCR Vbeta segments and 13 reverse primers for TCR Jbeta segments. TCRdb re-hosts the immuneACCESS table, in-frame sequences only. Its copies lack some clones; in the studies checked, an unresolved V gene accounts for under half of them, and the cause for the rest is not known. The table for this sample lists 170,000 or so clones; 60% to 80% of them were counted only once. Clones ranked in the top ten supply more than 2% of the sample. The sample consisted of PBMCs. The receptors originated from a man in his sixties in good health and CMV-seronegative.

This clone appeared a few times. The genes are TRBV15 and TRBJ1-1; a possible D gene is TRBD1 (6 bases). Germline CDR1 is LNHNV and CDR2 is YYDKDF (reference sequence). The CDR3 sequence is 17 residues long. Trimming left V 5 bases short and J 10 bases short, with 29 bases between. The CDR3 coding sequence is TGTGCCACCAGCCCCCACCGCAGGGGCTACAGGGTAAACGGAGCTTTCTTT. Amino acid sequence: CATSPHRRGYRVNGAFF.

The DNA of the CDR3 is TGTGCCAGCTCACCATCGTACAGCGGGGGGAACACCGGGGAGCTGTTTTTT. Residues: CASSPSYSGGNTGELFF. V is TRBV18 and J is TRBJ2-2, with 8 bases identical to TRBD2. The CDR3 runs to 17 residues. V shed 2 bases and J 1 base; nucleotides not matched to a gene: 6. CDR1 is KGHSH and CDR2 is LQKENI in the germline V gene.

The chain employs TRBV9 and TRBJ2-4; D is perhaps TRBD1 (5 bases). The CDR3 is 14 residues long. Germline CDR1 SGDLS, CDR2 YYNGEE. Trimming removed 3 bases from V and 3 bases from J, with 10 bases in between. CDR3: CASSDAGNKNIQYF. DNA of the CDR3: TGTGCCAGCAGCGACGCAGGGAACAAAAACATTCAGTACTTC.

The chain is built from TRBV30 and TRBJ2-1; D ambiguous. This CDR3 has 13 residues. Trimming removed 4 bases at V and 6 bases at J, with 13 bases between. Germline V lookup: CDR1 GTSNPN, CDR2 SVGIG (reference sequence). The CDR3 sequence is CAWNGVGVNEQFF. CDR3 coding DNA: TGTGCCTGGAACGGAGTCGGAGTCAATGAGCAGTTCTTC. The complete variable domain, with remaining parts taken from reference TRBV30 and TRBJ2-1, reads SQTIHQWPATLVQPVGSPLSLECTVEGTSNPNLYWYRQAAGRGLQLLFYSVGIGQISSEVPQNLSASRPQDRQFILSSKKLLLSDSGFYLCAWNGVGVNEQFFGPGTRLTVL.

The rearrangement joins TRBV7-9 to TRBJ2-2; 8 bases match TRBD1. Germline loops: CDR1 SEHNR, CDR2 FQNEAQ (reference sequence). J gave up 3 bases and V 2 bases, and 5 bases lay outside the gene matches. CDR3 size: 16 residues. As DNA, the CDR3 is TGTGCCAGCAGCTTAAGGGGACAGGCGGACACCGGGGAGCTGTTTTTT. Protein: CASSLRGQADTGELFF. The variable domain in full, with the rest retrieved from reference TRBV7-9 and TRBJ2-2, is DTGVSQNPRHKITKRGQNVTFRCDPISEHNRLYWYRQTLGQGPEFLTYFQNEAQLEKSRLLSDRFSAERPKGSFSTLEIQRTEQGDSAMYLCASSLRGQADTGELFFGEGSRLTVL.

This clone was observed a handful of times. Additional DNA sequences in this sample encode the identical CDR3. The chain uses TRBV2 and TRBJ1-2, with 7 nucleotides matching TRBD1. Trimming cost V 2 bases and J 0 bases; bases outside gene matches: 0. CDR1 is SNHLY and CDR2 is FYNNEI in the germline V gene. The CDR3 contains 14 residues. CDR3 nucleotide sequence: TGTGCCAGCAGTGAAAGGGGGCCTAACTATGGCTACACCTTC. It specifies CASSERGPNYGYTF.

The V and J genes are TRBV6-5 and TRBJ1-1; D is undetermined. The CDR3 is 11 residues long. V was shortened by 5 bases and J by 8 bases, with 9 bases between the two germline ends. Germline CDR1 and CDR2: MNHEY and SVGAGI. For the CDR3, the DNA is TGTGCCAGCAGTGGGCAGAGAGAAGCTTTCTTT. Translated: CASSGQREAFF.

V and J are TRBV4-1 and TRBJ1-2; TRBD1 matches at 9 bases. Germline V gene lookup returns CDR1 MGHRA and CDR2 YSYEKL. The CDR3 length is 14 residues. V gave up 2 bases and J gave up 7 bases; unmatched junction bases: 5. CDR3 nucleotide sequence: TGCGCCAGCAGCCAAAGACAGGGGGTCGGTGGCTACACCTTC. This codes for CASSQRQGVGGYTF.

The rearrangement joins TRBV29-1 to TRBJ2-1; 9 nucleotides match TRBD2. Germline values: CDR1 SQVTM, CDR2 ANQGSEA. The CDR3 has 14 residues. J was trimmed by 4 bases and V by 3 bases; bases with no gene match: 4. DNA of the CDR3: TGCAGCGTTGATGCTAGCGGGGCTTACAATGAGCAGTTCTTC. This gives the protein CSVDASGAYNEQFF.